This T cell receptor beta chain was profiled in a study of T cells in Graves' hyperthyroidism and ophthalmopathy. Amplification yielded TCR beta CDR3 regions, with RNA transcripts as the source. Researchers ran a first-round RT-PCR on the TCR CDR3 using the HTBI primer set. MiXCR, applied by TCRdb to the multiplex PCR reads, yields one record per CDR3 protein. The data hold under 300,000 distinct CDR3 sequences, with about 15% observed a single time. The study excluded patients with uncontrolled infection, other autoimmune disease, pregnancy or lactation. Diagnosis relied on clinical symptoms, serum thyroxine and TRAb, thyroid ultrasound and orbital computed tomography. A roughly 9.3 ml volume of fresh peripheral blood provided the PBMCs. With 5 bases removed from V and 4 bases from J, the gap between germline ends came to 14 bases. This CDR3 region has 13 residues. From germline, CDR1 is DFQATT and CDR2 SNEGSKA (reference sequence).

At least ten counts were recorded for this clonotype. The chain employs TRBV20-1 and TRBJ2-5; a possible D gene is TRBD2 (6 bases). Sequencing input: blood. The clonotype was recovered from a woman aged 45 to 65 with Graves' hyperthyroidism that later progressed to Graves' ophthalmopathy. CDR3: CSAPLGGRETQYF. CDR3 coding DNA: TGCAGTGCTCCTCTCGGGGGAAGAGAGACCCAGTACTTC.